The clone carrying this T cell receptor (beta chain) was observed once. With 7 bases clipped from V and 5 bases from J, the junction kept 12 bases outside the gene matches. The CDR3 sequence is 16 residues long. CDR1 SNHLY and CDR2 FYNNEI come from the germline V gene. This specimen comes from a study of T cells in Graves' hyperthyroidism and ophthalmopathy. As for the study in general: Peripheral blood specimens were obtained at initial diagnosis, prior to any treatment.

Clinical symptoms, serum thyroxine, TRAb, thyroid ultrasound and orbital computed tomography established diagnosis. RNA transcripts gave rise to amplified TCR beta CDR3 regions. A set of HTBI primers served as the primers for a first-round RT-PCR of the TCR CDR3. TCRdb itself ran the multiplex PCR reads through MiXCR, one entry per CDR3 protein. The data contain about 840,000 distinct CDR3 sequences, more than 30% of them singletons. The sequence came from a man between 18 and 35 years old with Graves' hyperthyroidism. Specimen: blood. The V gene is TRBV2, the J gene TRBJ2-2; 8 nucleotides align to TRBD2. CDR3 in DNA: TGTGCCAGCACCCCGCGTGGGACTAGAAGGACCGGGGAGCTGTTTTTT. It yields the protein CASTPRGTRRTGELFF.